This TCR beta chain emerged from a study of blood T cell repertoires in COVID-19. Turning to the study itself: Acute and convalescent COVID-19 samples came from the United States, Italy and Spain.

The method was immunoSEQ multiplex PCR; TCRdb's version includes in-frame clones alone and lacks a portion of them. The sample includes almost 250,000 clones, roughly 88% seen only once; the top ten take about 5.4%. Per germline, CDR1 MDHEN and CDR2 SYDVKM. The CDR3 is 14 amino acids. V lost 8 bases and J 4 bases, leaving 17 bases between the germline ends. Source material: peripheral blood. This sequence joins TRBV28 and TRBJ1-1; D is unresolved. This TCR was recovered from a woman of 80 years or more with COVID-19, enrolled during active disease. The CDR3 loop is CASLEPTGSTEAFF. CDR3 DNA: TGTGCCAGCCTTGAGCCCACCGGGAGCACTGAAGCTTTCTTT.